A selection of T cell receptor beta chains follows, all from one sample in a study of T cell responses to AZD1222 COVID-19 vaccine. TCRdb's copy holds only in-frame clones and misses some; the assay was immunoSEQ multiplex PCR. Seen here are some 74,000 clones, around nine tenths observed once, and the top ten hold 1% to 1.5%. This specimen was peripheral blood, taken 28 days after the second AZD1222 dose. All receptors derive from an adult who received the AZD1222 COVID-19 vaccine. Both conserved end residues are part of each CDR3. Fields, in order: D gene, clone size, J gene, V gene, CDR3 protein, CDR3 DNA. D genes are given only for firm matches. Rows may omit the clone size; those that give it use once, few, many or a size class.

TRBD2 NA TRBJ2-2 TRBV7-3 CASSRGETGELFF TGTGCCAGCAGCCGGGGGGAAACCGGGGAGCTGTTTTTT
NA NA TRBJ2-7 TRBV29-1 CSVDRGGNYEQYF TGCAGCGTTGACAGGGGTGGGAACTACGAGCAGTACTTC
TRBD1 NA TRBJ2-1 TRBV4-1 CASSQGASTGGSYNEQFF TGCGCCAGCAGCCAAGGGGCTTCAACAGGGGGAAGCTACAATGAGCAGTTCTTC
NA NA TRBJ2-3 TRBV10-1 CASSDPPGVDTQYF TGCGCCAGCAGTGACCCCCCAGGGGTAGATACGCAGTATTTT
NA once TRBJ2-3 TRBV29-1 CSVEKGVGTDTQYF TGCAGCGTTGAGAAGGGCGTTGGCACAGATACGCAGTATTTT
TRBD1 NA TRBJ2-1 TRBV2 CASRGQVSSYNEQFF TGTGCCAGCAGGGGACAGGTGAGCTCCTACAATGAGCAGTTCTTC
NA NA TRBJ1-2 TRBV3-1/TRBV3-2 CASSQEAGDFYGYTF TGTGCCAGCAGCCAAGAAGCCGGAGACTTCTATGGCTACACCTTC
NA few TRBJ1-2 TRBV6-6 CASSRMGGVMTSNYGYTF TGTGCCAGCAGCCGAATGGGGGGGGTGATGACATCTAACTATGGCTACACCTTC
NA NA TRBJ1-5 TRBV19 CASSGGNNQPQHF TGTGCCAGTAGTGGAGGGAACAATCAGCCCCAGCATTTT
NA NA TRBJ1-6 TRBV7-9 CASSGLAHNNSPLHF TGTGCCAGCTCTGGGCTGGCACATAATAATTCACCCCTCCACTTT
NA few TRBJ1-1 TRBV5-1 CASSLDGGAVTEAFF TGCGCCAGCAGCTTGGACGGGGGGGCGGTCACTGAAGCTTTCTTT
NA once TRBJ1-1 TRBV5-8 CASSLEDGPSEAFF TGTGCCAGCAGCTTGGAGGACGGTCCCTCTGAAGCTTTCTTT
NA NA TRBJ1-3 TRBV11-2 CASSLRSTSGNTIYF TGTGCCAGCAGCTTACGGTCGACCTCTGGAAACACCATATATTTT
TRBD2 NA TRBJ2-5 TRBV5-1 CASMEAGGETQYF TGCGCCAGCATGGAAGCGGGGGGTGAGACCCAGTACTTC
TRBD1 NA TRBJ1-1 TRBV9 CASSVVQGDTEAFF TGTGCCAGCAGCGTAGTACAGGGGGACACTGAAGCTTTCTTT
NA NA TRBJ2-1 TRBV6-5 CASSFQGESSYNEQFF TGTGCCAGCAGTTTCCAGGGCGAGAGCTCCTACAATGAGCAGTTCTTC
NA few TRBJ2-5 TRBV7-6 CASSLRLNQETQYF TGTGCCAGCAGCTTAAGACTCAACCAAGAGACCCAGTACTTC
TRBD1 NA TRBJ2-7 TRBV29-1 CSVFIWTGSNEQYF TGCAGCGTTTTTATCTGGACAGGGTCGAACGAGCAGTACTTC
TRBD1 NA TRBJ1-3 TRBV11-2 CASSVSSGTGWNTIYF TGTGCCAGCAGCGTCTCTTCCGGGACAGGGTGGAACACCATATATTTT
NA few TRBJ1-4 TRBV5-1 CASSWRGDPTNEKLFF TGCGCCAGCAGCTGGAGGGGGGACCCAACTAATGAAAAACTGTTTTTT
NA NA TRBJ2-1 TRBV5-6 CASSRRREQFF TGTGCCAGCAGCCGACGGCGTGAGCAGTTCTTC
TRBD1 NA TRBJ1-1 TRBV3-1/TRBV3-2 CASSQDPGTGIGAFF TGTGCCAGCAGCCAAGATCCCGGGACAGGGATCGGAGCTTTCTTT
NA NA TRBJ2-7 TRBV12-3/TRBV12-4 CASTLGGGDEQYF TGTGCCAGCACCCTAGGGGGTGGAGACGAGCAGTACTTC
TRBD2 NA TRBJ2-3 TRBV3-1/TRBV3-2 CASSRFISGRSGTDTQYF TGTGCCAGCAGCCGCTTCATAAGCGGGAGGAGTGGCACAGATACGCAGTATTTT
NA few TRBJ1-2 TRBV27 CASSSHFGRYGYTF TGTGCCAGCAGTTCCCACTTCGGACGGTATGGCTACACCTTC
NA NA TRBJ1-1 TRBV30 CAWSVRGTRNTEAFF TGTGCCTGGAGTGTACGGGGGACAAGGAACACTGAAGCTTTCTTT
NA NA TRBJ1-1 TRBV3-1/TRBV3-2 CASSQDSRGRNTEAFF TGTGCCAGCAGCCAAGATTCGCGGGGACGCAACACTGAAGCTTTCTTT